The clone carrying this T cell receptor (beta chain) was seen only once. V lost 0 bases and J 5 bases, leaving 13 bases between the germline ends. Looked up from germline, CDR1 is KGHSH and CDR2 is LQKENI. This CDR3 region has 15 residues. Each recovered donor of Cohort 3 presented with two negative PCRs, clearance, or symptom resolution. In the authors' methods: Amplifying reference gene primers gave estimates of nucleated cell counts. TCRdb keeps only in-frame clones here, not all; method: immunoSEQ multiplex PCR. V, J and clone size are those of that table, while D and trimming were read from the DNA. The top ten clones hold approximately 5.4% of a sample with about 320,000 clones, about 85% of them seen once. This specimen comes from a study of blood T cell repertoires in COVID-19.

The source is a woman in her 30s who had recovered from COVID-19. The chain employs TRBV18 and TRBJ1-1; tentatively, D is TRBD1 (6 bases). The sample taken for sequencing was PBMCs or T cells enriched from blood (not recorded which). The chain's CDR3 is CASSPPSRGGTEAFF. The CDR3, as DNA: TGTGCCAGCTCACCACCGAGTAGGGGGGGGACTGAAGCTTTCTTT. Based on the CDR3 plus reference TRBV18 and TRBJ1-1, the full variable domain is NAGVMQNPRHLVRRRGQEARLRCSPMKGHSHVYWYRQLPEEGLKFMVYLQKENIIDESGMPKERFSAEFPKEGPSILRIQQVVRGDSAAYFCASSPPSRGGTEAFFGQGTRLTVV.